These 9 T cell receptor beta chains were all obtained from the same sample, sequenced in a study of CD8 T cells in ankylosing spondylitis. TCRdb used MiXCR to reprocess the 5' RACE reads, holding one entry per CDR3 protein. The sample consists of a few hundred thousand distinct CDR3 sequences, about 20% of them appearing once. The material sequenced was blood, either unsorted or a sorted T cell fraction (not recorded which). The receptors originated from a male donor with ankylosing spondylitis or in good health (not recorded which).

This sequence joins TRBV29-1 and TRBJ1-1; TRBD1 matches 7 bases. With 3 bases clipped from V and 1 base from J, the junction kept 5 bases outside the gene matches. From germline, CDR1 is SQVTM and CDR2 ANQGSEA. The CDR3 covers 14 residues. In DNA form, the CDR3 reads TGCAGCGTTGAGCCTCAGGGGGGGAACACTGAAGCTTTCTTT. As protein: CSVEPQGGNTEAFF. The full variable domain, rest sourced from reference TRBV29-1 and TRBJ1-1, is SAVISQKPSRDICQRGTSLTIQCQVDSQVTMMFWYRQQPGQSLTLIATANQGSEATYESGFVIDKFPISRPNLTFSTLTVSNMSPEDSSIYLCSVEPQGGNTEAFFGQGTRLTVV.

The chain joins TRBV29-1 to TRBJ2-3, with 10 bases fitting TRBD1. The V segment lost 0 bases and the J segment 2 bases; nucleotides outside the gene matches: 5. This CDR3 spans 16 amino acids. Germline lookup yields CDR1 SQVTM and CDR2 ANQGSEA. This chain's CDR3 is CSVEDWDRGDTDTQYF. Written as DNA, the CDR3 is TGCAGCGTTGAAGATTGGGACAGGGGAGACACAGATACGCAGTATTTT.

The V gene is TRBV7-6, the J gene TRBJ2-5, with D perhaps matching TRBD2 (6 bases). CDR1 is SGHVS, CDR2 FNYEAQ, per germline. This CDR3 is 15 amino acids long. V dropped 0 bases and J dropped 4 bases, with 12 bases sitting between them. CDR3 DNA sequence: TGTGCCAGCAGCTTAGCACCGGGGGAAGGAGAGACCCAGTACTTC. Its translation: CASSLAPGEGETQYF.

This clonotype was found a few times. The genes are TRBV29-1 and TRBJ2-1, with D perhaps being TRBD1 or TRBD2 (5 bases each). V was pared by 7 bases and J by 1 base, with 8 bases between. CDR1 and CDR2 (germline): SQVTM, ANQGSEA. This CDR3 is built from 12 residues. The CDR3 loop is CSAGASYNEQFF. CDR3 DNA: TGCAGCGCCGGGGCTTCCTACAATGAGCAGTTCTTC.

V usage is TRBV7-9 and J usage is TRBJ2-7, with D tentatively TRBD1 (5 bases). CDR1 is SEHNR and CDR2 is FQNEAQ in the germline V gene (reference sequence). The V and J ends lost 6 bases and 2 bases respectively, with 17 bases between them. The CDR3 consists of 15 residues. The CDR3 is CASSEPRKGTYEQYF. Written as DNA, the CDR3 is TGTGCCAGCAGTGAACCACGGAAGGGGACCTACGAGCAGTACTTC.

This clonotype appeared many times. V and J are TRBV10-2 and TRBJ2-7, with TRBD1 identical over 9 bases. Losses at the gene ends were 6 bases for V and 0 bases for J; bases not matched to a gene: 6. This CDR3 is built from 15 residues. Per the germline V gene, CDR1 is WSHSY and CDR2 is SAAADI. CDR3 DNA: TGCGCCAGCAGAGACCGGGACAGGGTCTCCTACGAGCAGTACTTC. Translating it yields CASRDRDRVSYEQYF.

In its sample, this clonotype was seen a few times. The chain is built from TRBV6-5 and TRBJ2-1; D call uncertain. The CDR3 loop spans 14 amino acids. Between the trimmed V and J ends, which lost 5 bases and 5 bases, there was a span of 13 bases. In germline, CDR1 is MNHEY, CDR2 SVGAGI. CDR3 sequence reads: CASSLEGRNNEQFF. DNA for the CDR3: TGTGCCAGCAGTCTCGAAGGACGGAACAATGAGCAGTTCTTC.

The sample holds a few counts of this clonotype. This chain links TRBV4-1 with TRBJ2-3, with D perhaps given as TRBD1 or TRBD2 (5 bases each). Trimming pared 0 bases from V and 0 bases from J, leaving 10 bases between. CDR1 is MGHRA and CDR2 is YSYEKL in the germline V gene. This CDR3 spans 16 amino acids. CDR3 coding DNA: TGCGCCAGCAGCCAAGAGCCGGGACCTAGCACAGATACGCAGTATTTT. Its protein is CASSQEPGPSTDTQYF.

This clonotype was detected a few times. This chain links TRBV29-1 with TRBJ2-7; 7 nucleotides agree with TRBD2. Germline V lookup: CDR1 SQVTM, CDR2 ANQGSEA. The CDR3 covers 13 residues. With V trimmed by 6 bases and J by 4 bases, 9 bases remained unmatched. CDR3: CSVLSGPSYEQYF. For the CDR3, the DNA is TGCAGCGTCCTTAGCGGGCCCTCGTACGAGCAGTACTTC.